These 22 T cell receptor beta chains came from one sample sequenced in a study of T cells in women clearing cervical HPV infection. Produced via immunoSEQ multiplex PCR; TCRdb's table is partial and in-frame only. This sample carries tens of thousands of clones, with roughly 1.4% going to the ten biggest clones. Sequencing used blood buffy coat. The receptor set was obtained from a woman aged 18-70 years with a cervical HPV16 infection that either progressed to CIN3+ or cleared (not recorded which).

In regard to this clone: Read coverage stops 3 residues before the CDR3 terminus; the germline J gene supplies the remainder. The chain employs TRBV20-1 and TRBJ2-5; D unresolved. The CDR3 has 13 residues. Deletions cut 0 bases from V and 5 bases from J, with 10 bases between. The germline V gene has CDR1 DFQATT and CDR2 SNEGSKA (reference sequence). The sequenced CDR3 bases are TGCAGTGCTAGAGACAGGCGAGTGGAGACC. Residues: CSARDRRVET. The whole CDR3 protein is CSARDRRVETQYF.

This clone is labeled medium-sized (0.01 to 0.1%) based on frequency. The missing CDR3 end, 3 residues past where the read stops, is filled in from the germline J gene. This chain uses TRBV7-6 with TRBJ1-1, with D possibly being TRBD1 (6 bases). The CDR3 is 14 residues long. Trimming stripped 8 bases from V and 4 bases from J, with 17 bases between. Germline CDR1 is SGHVS and CDR2 is FNYEAQ. The CDR3 sequence is CASRQGQGFTEAFF. CDR3 DNA (partial): TGTGCCAGCCGCCAGGGGCAGGGTTTCACTGAA. The full variable domain, in which reference TRBV7-6 and TRBJ1-1 provide the parts outside the CDR3, is GAGVSQSPRYKVTKRGQDVALRCDPISGHVSLYWYRQALGQGPEFLTYFNYEAQQDKSGLPNDRFSAERPEGSISTLTIQRTEQRDSAMYRCASRQGQGFTEAFFGQGTRLTVV.

Frequency places this clone as medium-sized. The read gets to within 3 residues of the CDR3 end, and the germline J gene fills in the rest. The genes are TRBV29-1 and TRBJ2-3; 9 bases are a match to TRBD2. The CDR3 extends over 18 amino acids. Trimming cost V 2 bases and J 5 bases; bases outside gene matches: 17. Germline CDR1 reads SQVTM; CDR2 reads ANQGSEA. The sequenced CDR3 bases are TGCAGCGTTGAATGGGGAACGACTAGCGGCTTGCCGGGAGATACG. This gives the protein CSVEWGTTSGLPGDT. The full CDR3 is CSVEWGTTSGLPGDTQYF.

Comment on this clone: The read ends 3 residues early relative to the CDR3; the germline J gene fills the gap. The V and J genes are TRBV23-1 and TRBJ2-3; TRBD1 is a possible D gene (6 bases). TRBV23-1 is an ORF, and what it does is uncertain. The CDR3 consists of 14 residues. The DNA read from the CDR3 is TGCGCCAGCAGTCAACCAGGGGCCAATCAGCCG. The encoded protein is CASSQPGANQP. In full, the CDR3 is CASSQPGANQPQYF.

Comments on this clone: The read comes to an end 3 residues before the CDR3 does, leaving the germline J gene to fill in the end. The chain recombines TRBV18 with TRBJ2-4; the D gene is possibly TRBD2 (6 bases). Trimming shortened V by 0 bases and J by 3 bases, and 12 bases separated the two germline ends. CDR1 is KGHSH, CDR2 LQKENI, per germline. The CDR3 has 16 amino acids. This CDR3 reads CASSPPVRGGKNIQYF. CDR3 bases read: TGTGCCAGCTCACCACCGGTTCGGGGAGGCAAAAACATT.

Turning to this clone: The read comes to an end 3 residues before the CDR3 does, leaving the germline J gene to fill in the end. J is TRBJ1-1 and V is TRBV18, with 7 nucleotides matching TRBD1. Germline V CDR1 and CDR2: KGHSH, LQKENI. CDR3 length equals 17 residues. V gave up 6 bases and J gave up 0 bases; unmatched junction bases: 13. CDR3 in amino acids: CASSPNSPGQLNTEAFF. CDR3 bases read: TGTGCCAGCTCCCCGAACTCACCGGGACAGCTGAACACTGAA.

Regarding this clone: The sequence runs out 3 residues before the end of the CDR3; the remainder is reconstructed from the germline J gene. This chain uses TRBV2 with TRBJ2-1; TRBD2 aligns across 14 bases. Unmatched junction bases numbered 3, after V lost 1 base and J lost 7 bases. The CDR3 contains 16 residues. Germline values: CDR1 SNHLY, CDR2 FYNNEI. The CDR3 is CASSEGGLAGVNEQFF. Incomplete CDR3 DNA: TGTGCCAGCAGTGAAGGGGGACTAGCGGGGGTTAATGAG. The entire variable domain, with the rest obtained from reference TRBV2 and TRBJ2-1, is as follows: EPEVTQTPSHQVTQMGQEVILRCVPISNHLYFYWYRQILGQKVEFLVSFYNNEISEKSEIFDDQFSVERPDGSNFTLKIRSTKLEDSAMYFCASSEGGLAGVNEQFFGPGTRLTVL.

As concerns this clone: The read is 3 residues too short to cover the CDR3 end, so that end is filled in from the germline J gene. J is TRBJ1-1 and V is TRBV18; no firm D call. The CDR3 runs 15 residues. Trimming removed 2 bases at V and 0 bases at J, with 10 bases between. Germline CDR1 and CDR2: KGHSH and LQKENI. This chain's CDR3 is CASSPGLNMNTEAFF. The CDR3 bases that were read are TGTGCCAGCTCACCAGGGCTGAACATGAACACTGAA. Looking up the rest from reference TRBV18 and TRBJ1-1 gives the full variable domain: NAGVMQNPRHLVRRRGQEARLRCSPMKGHSHVYWYRQLPEEGLKFMVYLQKENIIDESGMPKERFSAEFPKEGPSILRIQQVVRGDSAAYFCASSPGLNMNTEAFFGQGTRLTVV.

Comments on this clone: The read ends 3 residues early relative to the CDR3; the germline J gene fills the gap. This rearrangement joins TRBV5-1 to TRBJ1-3; D gene uncertain. V gave up 6 bases and J gave up 0 bases, with 22 bases separating them. Germline-derived CDR1 and CDR2 are SGHRS and YFSETQ. The CDR3 consists of 18 residues. The CDR3 here is CASTNAATGATSGNTIYF. The sequenced part of the CDR3 DNA is TGCGCCAGCACCAACGCTGCGACTGGCGCAACCTCTGGAAACACC.

A note on this clone: The read is 3 residues too short to cover the CDR3 end, so that end is filled in from the germline J gene. The chain combines TRBV10-3 with TRBJ1-5, with TRBD1 as a possible D gene (6 bases). Germline V gene sequence: CDR1 ENHRY, CDR2 SYGVKD. The CDR3 runs to 13 residues. Trimming left V 2 bases short and J 7 bases short, with 9 bases between. The CDR3 is CAISETGRQPQHF. CDR3 DNA (partial): TGTGCCATCAGTGAGACAGGGCGACAGCCC.

Notes on this clone: The read terminates 3 residues ahead of where the CDR3 ends, so the germline J gene completes it. This chain uses TRBV7-9 with TRBJ1-1, with 8 nucleotides matching TRBD1. This CDR3 has 15 residues. CDR1 is SEHNR and CDR2 is FQNEAQ in the germline V gene (reference sequence). The CDR3 reads CASSLGTGTGDEAFF. The part of the CDR3 DNA that was read is TGTGCCAGCAGCTTAGGAACGGGGACAGGAGACGAA.

Concerning this clone itself: The read stops 3 residues short of the end of the CDR3; the missing end is completed from the germline J gene. V is TRBV5-6 and J is TRBJ1-2; TRBD1 matches 11 bases. This CDR3 region has 15 residues. The germline V gene encodes CDR1 SGHDT and CDR2 YYEEEE. The CDR3: CASSKRDRGLETYTF. The CDR3 DNA, read in part, is TGTGCCAGCAGCAAAAGGGACAGGGGGTTAGAGACC.

With respect to this clone: The CDR3 end lies 3 residues beyond the end of the read and is filled in from the germline J gene. V usage is TRBV5-1 and J usage is TRBJ2-2; TRBD2 matches at 9 bases. With V trimmed by 2 bases and J by 0 bases, 8 bases remained unmatched. Per the germline V gene, CDR1 is SGHRS and CDR2 is YFSETQ. This CDR3 has 18 residues. The chain's CDR3 is CASSFRAGGFANTGELFF. The CDR3 bases that were read are TGCGCCAGCAGCTTTAGAGCGGGGGGCTTCGCGAACACCGGGGAG.

As to this clone: From the germline J gene comes the end of the CDR3, since the read stops 3 residues before it. The chain employs TRBV7-9 and TRBJ2-7; perhaps TRBD2 as D (5 bases). The CDR3 is made up of 12 amino acids. Germline CDR1 SEHNR, CDR2 FQNEAQ (reference sequence). V shed 2 bases and J shed 5 bases, with 7 bases lying between them. The part of the CDR3 DNA that was read is TGTGCCAGCAGCTTAAACGGGGACGAG. It encodes CASSLNGDE. The complete CDR3 reads CASSLNGDEQYF.

To note about this clone: Sequencing ends 3 residues short of the CDR3 end; the germline J gene provides the rest. V and J are TRBV20-1 and TRBJ1-6; TRBD1 agrees at 7 bases. The CDR3 spans 14 residues. Germline trimming cut 3 bases from V and 8 bases from J; bases unmatched to any gene: 7. Germline V gene lookup returns CDR1 DFQATT and CDR2 SNEGSKA (reference sequence). CDR3 DNA, as far as it was read: TGCAGTGCTAGGCTGACAGGGAGGGATTCACCC. Amino acid sequence: CSARLTGRDSP. The full-length CDR3 reads as CSARLTGRDSPLHF.

With respect to this clone: The read terminates 3 residues ahead of where the CDR3 ends, so the germline J gene completes it. V gene TRBV5-5 combines with J gene TRBJ2-5, with TRBD1 as a possible D gene (5 bases). V shed 0 bases and J shed 3 bases, with 9 bases lying between them. Germline CDR1 is SGHKS and CDR2 is YYEKEE (reference sequence). The CDR3 is 14 amino acids. CDR3 sequence: CASSLASGKETQYF. CDR3 DNA (partial): TGTGCCAGCAGCTTGGCCTCAGGGAAAGAGACC.

As for this clone: The read is 3 residues too short to cover the CDR3 end, so that end is filled in from the germline J gene. The V gene is TRBV7-2, the J gene TRBJ2-5; 9 positions agree with TRBD1. V lost 3 bases, J lost 4 bases, and 3 bases stayed unmatched. CDR3 length equals 14 residues. In germline, CDR1 is SGHTA, CDR2 FQGNSA. The CDR3 loop is CASSFGTGTETQYF. The sequenced part of the CDR3 DNA is TGTGCCAGCAGCTTCGGGACAGGGACAGAGACC. The full variable domain, rest sourced from reference TRBV7-2 and TRBJ2-5, is GAGVSQSPSNKVTEKGKDVELRCDPISGHTALYWYRQSLGQGLEFLIYFQGNSAPDKSGLPSDRFSAERTGGSVSTLTIQRTQQEDSAVYLCASSFGTGTETQYFGPGTRLLVL.

Details on this clone: Coverage ceases 3 residues before the CDR3 finishes, and the germline J gene fills in the end. The chain uses TRBV18 and TRBJ2-7; D ambiguous. Germline V gives CDR1 KGHSH, CDR2 LQKENI. V lost 2 bases, J lost 5 bases, and 10 bases lay in between. The CDR3 covers 13 residues. CDR3 sequence: CASSPFRANEQYF. CDR3 DNA, as far as it was read: TGTGCCAGCTCACCATTCCGAGCGAACGAG.

As regards this clone: The CDR3 is cut off 3 residues early in the read; its end comes from the germline J gene. This chain links TRBV5-1 with TRBJ2-3; 8 nucleotides align to TRBD2. The CDR3 length is 13 residues. Germline CDR1 and CDR2: SGHRS and YFSETQ. The CDR3 bases that were read are TGCGCCAGCAGCCGGACTAGCCAAGAGACG. The encoded protein is CASSRTSQET. The whole CDR3 reads CASSRTSQETQYF.

Comment on this clone: The read ends 3 residues early relative to the CDR3; the germline J gene fills the gap. This chain links TRBV10-1 with TRBJ2-7; 13 bases are shared with TRBD2. This CDR3 has 15 amino acids. The V and J ends lost 6 bases and 2 bases, in that order; junction bases with no gene match: 4. Germline lookup yields CDR1 WNHNN and CDR2 SYGVQD (reference sequence). The CDR3 loop is CASRAGLAGTYEQYF. The sequenced CDR3 bases are TGCGCCAGCAGGGCGGGACTAGCGGGAACCTACGAG.

Worth noting for this clone: The read terminates 3 residues before the CDR3 end, so the remaining end is supplied by the germline J gene. The genes are TRBV18 and TRBJ2-1; D is perhaps TRBD2 (7 bases). The V gene lost 6 bases and the J gene lost 6 bases, with 18 bases spanning the gap. In germline, CDR1 is KGHSH, CDR2 LQKENI. This CDR3 contains 15 residues. The DNA read from the CDR3 is TGTGCCAGCTCTGTCGGAAGGGGGGGCCCCAATGAG. This gives the protein CASSVGRGGPNE. The entire CDR3 is CASSVGRGGPNEQFF.

Incomplete CDR3 DNA: TGCGCCAGCAGCTTGACCGGGGTGACTGAA. This codes for CASSLTGVTE. The full CDR3 is CASSLTGVTEAFF. The J gene is TRBJ1-1, the V gene TRBV5-1, with D unclear. The CDR3 extends 3 residues past the end of the read, so its final part is completed from the germline J gene. The ends were cut back, 1 base at V and 5 bases at J, with 9 bases in the middle. Germline assignment: CDR1 SGHRS and CDR2 YFSETQ. CDR3 length: 13 amino acids.